This entry is about one T cell receptor (beta chain). This entry belongs to a study of OX40 agonist ivuxolimab in advanced cancers. TCRdb keeps only in-frame clones here, not all; method: immunoSEQ multiplex PCR. The repertoire holds more than 50,000 clones, with around 85% as singletons. Germline loops: CDR1 MRHNA, CDR2 SNTAGT. Trimming left V 4 bases short and J 0 bases short, with 19 bases between. The CDR3 spans 17 residues. This chain connects TRBV6-4 to TRBJ2-7; D is perhaps TRBD1 (5 bases). The sample was CD4+ or CD8+ T cells sorted from blood, taken in a trial of the OX40 agonist ivuxolimab. This clonotype originated in an adult with an advanced solid tumor such as melanoma, head and neck, liver or kidney cancer. In nucleotides, the CDR3 is TGTGCCAGCAGTGCAACCTTAGACAGCCGAAGCTCCTACGAGCAGTACTTC. Protein sequence: CASSATLDSRSSYEQYF.